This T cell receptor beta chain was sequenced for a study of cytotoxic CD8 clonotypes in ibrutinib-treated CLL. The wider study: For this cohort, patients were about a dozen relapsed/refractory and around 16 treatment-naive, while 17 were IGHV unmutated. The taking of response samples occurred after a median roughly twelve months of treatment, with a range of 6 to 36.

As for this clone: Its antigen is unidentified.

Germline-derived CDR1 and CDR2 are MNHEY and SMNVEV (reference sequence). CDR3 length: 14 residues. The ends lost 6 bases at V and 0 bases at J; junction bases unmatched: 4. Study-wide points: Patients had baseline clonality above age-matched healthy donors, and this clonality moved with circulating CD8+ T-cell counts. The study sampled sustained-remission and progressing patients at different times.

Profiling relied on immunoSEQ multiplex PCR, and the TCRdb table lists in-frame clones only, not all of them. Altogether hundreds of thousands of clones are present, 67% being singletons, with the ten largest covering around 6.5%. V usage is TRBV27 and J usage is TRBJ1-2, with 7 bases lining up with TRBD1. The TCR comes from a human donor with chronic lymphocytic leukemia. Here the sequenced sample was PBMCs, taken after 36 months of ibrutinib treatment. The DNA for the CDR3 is TGTGCCAGCAGGACCGGGACAGCTAACTATGGCTACACCTTC. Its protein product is CASRTGTANYGYTF.